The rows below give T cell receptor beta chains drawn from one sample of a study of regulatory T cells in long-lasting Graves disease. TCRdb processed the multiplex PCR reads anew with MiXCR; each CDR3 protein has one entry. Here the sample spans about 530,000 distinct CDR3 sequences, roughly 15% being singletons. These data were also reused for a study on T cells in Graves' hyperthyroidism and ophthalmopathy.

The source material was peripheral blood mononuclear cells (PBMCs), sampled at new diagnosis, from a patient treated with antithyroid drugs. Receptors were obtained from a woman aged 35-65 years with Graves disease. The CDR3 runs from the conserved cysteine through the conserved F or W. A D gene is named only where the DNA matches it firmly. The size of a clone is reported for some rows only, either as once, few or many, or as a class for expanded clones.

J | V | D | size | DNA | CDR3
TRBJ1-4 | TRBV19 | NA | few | TGTGCCAGTAGCATCACGGACAGTAATGAAAAACTGTTTTTT | CASSITDSNEKLFF
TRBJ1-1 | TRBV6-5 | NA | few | TGTGCCAGCAGTTACTCTAGAAGCCCCCACACTGAAGCTTTCTTT | CASSYSRSPHTEAFF
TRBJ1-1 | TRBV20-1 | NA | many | TGCAGTGCTTCGGGGGCCCCGGGGGACACTGAAGCTTTCTTT | CSASGAPGDTEAFF
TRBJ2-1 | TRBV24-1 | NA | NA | TGTGCCACCAGTGACCCCGGACACGCATGGGGCAATGAGCAGTTCTTC | CATSDPGHAWGNEQFF
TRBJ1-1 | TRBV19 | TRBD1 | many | TGTGCCACCCAGGACAGGTTGAACACTGAAGCTTTCTTT | CATQDRLNTEAFF
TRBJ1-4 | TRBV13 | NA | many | TGTGCCAGCAGCTTAGAGCGGGATGAAAAACTGTTTTTT | CASSLERDEKLFF
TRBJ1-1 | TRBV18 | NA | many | TGTGCCAGCTCCGGGAGTATAGACACTGAAGCTTTCTTT | CASSGSIDTEAFF
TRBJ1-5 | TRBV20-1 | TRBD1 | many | TGCAGTGCTAGCCGGGACAGGGGGGGAGGTTTCAGCAATCAGCCCCAGCATTTT | CSASRDRGGGFSNQPQHF
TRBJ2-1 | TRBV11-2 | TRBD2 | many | TGTGCCAGCAGCGAACCGGGACTAGCGGGGTACAATGAGCAGTTCTTC | CASSEPGLAGYNEQFF
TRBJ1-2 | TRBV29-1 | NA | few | TGCAGCGTTGAAGATAGGAGGGTGAAGGGGCGGTTTATCTATGGCTACACCTTC | CSVEDRRVKGRFIYGYTF
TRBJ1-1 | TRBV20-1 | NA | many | TGCAGTGCACCTATGAACACTGAAGCTTTCTTT | CSAPMNTEAFF
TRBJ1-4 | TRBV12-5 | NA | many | TGTGCTAGTGGTTCCCCGGGCCGGCGGGAAAAACTGTTTTTT | CASGSPGRREKLFF
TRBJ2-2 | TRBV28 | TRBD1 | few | TGTGCCAGCAGTTTATCGGTCGGGACAGGGGGCTTTCGTATCGGGGAGCTGTTTTTT | CASSLSVGTGGFRIGELFF
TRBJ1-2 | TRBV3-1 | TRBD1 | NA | TGTGCCAGCAGCCAAGGCCGGGTTGTCAGGGGGGTCTATGGCTACACCTTC | CASSQGRVVRGVYGYTF
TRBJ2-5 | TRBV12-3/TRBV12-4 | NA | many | TGTGCCAGCAGTTTAAGGGGGGGGTCATCCATGATCTTCTTC | CASSLRGGSSMIFF
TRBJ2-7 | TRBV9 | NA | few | TGTGCCAGCAGCGTAGGGGCAGATGCCTACGAGCAGTACTTC | CASSVGADAYEQYF
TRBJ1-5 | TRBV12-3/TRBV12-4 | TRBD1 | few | TGTACCAGCAGCCCCACCCCGGGCAGGGGGAATCAGCCCCAGCATTTT | CTSSPTPGRGNQPQHF
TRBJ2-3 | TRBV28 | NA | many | TGTGCCAGCAGGGACACCCGAACCTTCCTTAGCACAGATACGCAGTATTTT | CASRDTRTFLSTDTQYF
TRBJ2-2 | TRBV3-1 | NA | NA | TGTGCCAGCAGCCAAGGTGGAGCAACGAACACCGGGGAGCTGTTTTTT | CASSQGGATNTGELFF
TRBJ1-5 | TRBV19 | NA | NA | TGTGCCAGTAGTATCGAGGGGGGCAGCAATCAGCCCCAGCATTTT | CASSIEGGSNQPQHF
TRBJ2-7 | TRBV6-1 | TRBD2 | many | TGTGCCAGCAGCATAACCCCTGGGACTAGGGTCTACGAGCAGTACTTC | CASSITPGTRVYEQYF
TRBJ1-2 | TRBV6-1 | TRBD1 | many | TGTGCCAGCAGCTCCGGGGACAGGCCATGGTATGGCTACACCTTC | CASSSGDRPWYGYTF
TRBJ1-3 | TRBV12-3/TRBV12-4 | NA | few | TGTGCCAGCAGTCAATTTAACTTCAACACCATATATTTT | CASSQFNFNTIYF
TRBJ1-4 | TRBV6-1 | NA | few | TGTGCCAGCAGACCTGCGGGGGGCCGTGAAAAACTGTTTTTT | CASRPAGGREKLFF
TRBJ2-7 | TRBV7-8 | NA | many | TGTGCCAGCAAACCTACAGTGTCCTACGAGCAGTACTTC | CASKPTVSYEQYF
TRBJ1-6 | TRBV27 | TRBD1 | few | TGTGCCAGCTGTGTCCGAACAGGGGATTCACCCCTCCACTTT | CASCVRTGDSPLHF
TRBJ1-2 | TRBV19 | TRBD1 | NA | TGTGCCAGTTACTCTCAGGGACAGGGGGCGTGGGAACCCTATGGCTACACCTTC | CASYSQGQGAWEPYGYTF
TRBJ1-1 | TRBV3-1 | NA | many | TGTGCCAGCAGCCAACTGAACAAGGCCACTGAAGCTTTCTTT | CASSQLNKATEAFF
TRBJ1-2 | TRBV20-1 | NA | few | TGCAGTGCTAGAGTCTCGGACTACTATGGCTACACCTTC | CSARVSDYYGYTF
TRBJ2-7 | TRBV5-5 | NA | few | TGTGCCAGCAGCTTGATGCAGGCCTCCTACGAGCAGTACTTC | CASSLMQASYEQYF
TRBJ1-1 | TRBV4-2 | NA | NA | TGTGCCAGCAGCCTCCATGGGACTAATACTGAAGCTTTCTTT | CASSLHGTNTEAFF
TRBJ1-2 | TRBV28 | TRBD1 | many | TGTGCCAGCATGGCCCAACCCCAGGACAGGGGTGCCTATGGCTACACCTTC | CASMAQPQDRGAYGYTF
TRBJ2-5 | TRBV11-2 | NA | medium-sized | TGTGCCAGCAGCGCATTCGGGAGTGGGCCCCAGTACTTC | CASSAFGSGPQYF
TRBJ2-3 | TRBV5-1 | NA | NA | TGCGCCAGCGGCTTGGTTGCGGGAAGCACAGATACGCAGTATTTT | CASGLVAGSTDTQYF
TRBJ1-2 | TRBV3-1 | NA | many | TGTGCCAGCAGCCAAGGGGTCAGGGCCCCATCTAACTATGGCTACACCTTC | CASSQGVRAPSNYGYTF
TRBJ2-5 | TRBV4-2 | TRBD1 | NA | TGTGCCAGCAGCCAGTCACAGGGGTCCCAAGAGACCCAGTACTTC | CASSQSQGSQETQYF
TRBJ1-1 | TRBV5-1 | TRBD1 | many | TGCGCCAGCAGACTCGGGACAGTGAACACTGAAGCTTTCTTT | CASRLGTVNTEAFF
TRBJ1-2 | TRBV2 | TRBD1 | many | TGTGCCACCTCCGAAGGACAGGGCTATGGCTACACCTTC | CATSEGQGYGYTF
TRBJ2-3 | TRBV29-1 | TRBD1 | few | TGCAGCGTCGTCACAGGGGGGATTTCGACAGATACGCAGTATTTT | CSVVTGGISTDTQYF
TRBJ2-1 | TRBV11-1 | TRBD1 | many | TGTGCCAGCAGCAGACGGGACAGGGGAACGGGTGAGCAGTTCTTC | CASSRRDRGTGEQFF
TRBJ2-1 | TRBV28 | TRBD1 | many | TGTGCCAGCAGTTCTGCCTCATGGACAGGGGAGACCTACAATGAGCAGTTCTTC | CASSSASWTGETYNEQFF
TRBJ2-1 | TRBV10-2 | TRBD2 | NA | TGCGCCAGCAGCCACCCTCCTGGCGGGGGGGCGAATGAGCAGTTCTTC | CASSHPPGGGANEQFF
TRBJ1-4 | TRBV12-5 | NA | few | TGTGCTAGTGGACTCGAGGGGGCTAATGAAAAACTGTTTTTT | CASGLEGANEKLFF
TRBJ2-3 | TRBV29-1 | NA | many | TGCAGCGTTGACGGTACGCAGTATTTT | CSVDGTQYF
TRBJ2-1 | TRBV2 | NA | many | TGTGCCAGCACCCGCATCCCCACGGGGGATGAGCAGTTCTTC | CASTRIPTGDEQFF
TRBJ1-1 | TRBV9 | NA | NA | TGTGCCAGCAGCGTAGCCCCCTTGAACACTGAAGCTTTCTTT | CASSVAPLNTEAFF
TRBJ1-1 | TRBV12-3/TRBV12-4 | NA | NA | TGTGCCGACAGTTTCTTAGGGGCTGAAGCTTTCTTT | CADSFLGAEAFF
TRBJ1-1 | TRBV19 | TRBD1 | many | TGTGCCAGTAGTAGAAGGGACAGCATCAACACTGAAGCTTTCTTT | CASSRRDSINTEAFF
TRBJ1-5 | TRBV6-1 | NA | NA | TGTGCCAGCGGAGGATCCCAGCATTTT | CASGGSQHF
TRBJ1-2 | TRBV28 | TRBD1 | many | TGTGCCAGCAGTTTATTTATCTGGGGACAGACAGGGGCGGGAGGCTACACCTTC | CASSLFIWGQTGAGGYTF
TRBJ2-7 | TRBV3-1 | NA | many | TGTGCCAGCAGCCTTTCCGGGACGGCGAAGGAGCAGTACTTC | CASSLSGTAKEQYF
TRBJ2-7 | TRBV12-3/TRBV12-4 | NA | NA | TGTGCCAGCAGTTCCGGGACCCTAAACCACGAGCAGTACTTC | CASSSGTLNHEQYF
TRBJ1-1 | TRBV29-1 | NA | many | TGCAGCGTTGTTTGGGGAGACACTGAAGCTTTCTTT | CSVVWGDTEAFF
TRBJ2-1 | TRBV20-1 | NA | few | TGCAGTGCGAGGACAGACCCCTCCTACAATGAGCGGTTCTTC | CSARTDPSYNERFF